The TCR beta chain under discussion was sequenced for a study of cytomegalovirus exposure and HLA in healthy donors. Study-level information: Earlier sequencing of about 179 million T cells yielded 120 million or so unique TCR beta sequences. Early released data had tens of millions of unique TCRs, all coming from HLA-typed donors.

Germline V gives CDR1 SQVTM, CDR2 ANQGSEA. The CDR3 consists of 16 residues. V gave up 4 bases and J gave up 2 bases; unmatched junction bases: 11. Points from the study as a whole: Sequencing depth roughly uniform across donors was assumed in presence/absence analyses. A later analysis associated 16,951 TCR beta sequences with HLA alleles at a 0.05 false discovery rate.

The PCR ran on 60 Vbeta and 13 Jbeta primers. Sequencing was performed with immunoSEQ multiplex PCR; in TCRdb, only in-frame clones are kept and a portion is missing. The sample consists of about 130,000 clones, 76% of them appearing once. Regarding this clone: What it recognizes is unknown.

The TCR sequence derives from a man aged 40-49 years in good health and CMV-seronegative. The sequenced sample was PBMCs. The chain combines TRBV29-1 with TRBJ1-2; 9 bases line up with TRBD1. This chain's CDR3 is CSVVVDRGLPNYGYTF. For the CDR3, the DNA is TGCAGCGTTGTAGTGGACAGGGGCTTACCAAACTATGGCTACACCTTC.